This T cell receptor (beta chain) derives from a study of shared T cell receptors in the human thymus. Looked up from germline, CDR1 is SGHRS and CDR2 is YFSETQ. V gave up 5 bases and J gave up 8 bases, with 28 bases separating them. This CDR3 comprises 17 residues. TCRdb's table, derived via immunoSEQ multiplex PCR, lists solely in-frame clones and lacks some. This sample carries around 730,000 clones, 70% to 90% of them seen once, and the ten largest clones take around 0.0099%. The data were also submitted as part of a second study, on human thymus T cells.

The clonotype originates from a girl under three years old with a congenital heart defect. V usage is TRBV5-1 and J usage is TRBJ1-2; D might be TRBD1 (6 bases). The specimen was thymocytes. The DNA of the CDR3 is TGCGCCAGCAGACGAAGGGCCGCTTTCCCCCCTGGGGGCGGCTACACCTTC. Protein product: CASRRRAAFPPGGGYTF.